The source of this T cell receptor (beta chain) is a study of T cells of healthy individuals. MiXCR, applied by TCRdb to the 5' RACE reads, yields one record per CDR3 protein. The sample includes approximately 100,000 distinct CDR3 sequences, 15% to 20% of them seen just once. The V gene's germline CDR1 is SGHTA and CDR2 FQGNSA. The length of the CDR3 is 15 residues. V lost 5 bases to trimming and J lost 5 bases; unmatched junction nucleotides: 9. This clonotype was seen more than once but under ten times. The TCR sequence derives from a human donor in good health. This chain connects TRBV7-2 to TRBJ2-1, with 7 bases aligning to TRBD1. CDR3 sequence reads: CASSRSGTENNEQFF. CDR3 coding DNA: TGTGCCAGCAGCCGATCCGGGACAGAGAACAATGAGCAGTTCTTC. The whole variable domain, filled in from reference TRBV7-2 and TRBJ2-1, reads GAGVSQSPSNKVTEKGKDVELRCDPISGHTALYWYRQSLGQGLEFLIYFQGNSAPDKSGLPSDRFSAERTGGSVSTLTIQRTQQEDSAVYLCASSRSGTENNEQFFGPGTRLTVL.